This passage covers 7 T cell receptor beta chains from one sample sequenced in a study of shared clonotypes between healthy human individuals. Some clones are missing from TCRdb's copy, which holds only in-frame ones; the method was immunoSEQ multiplex PCR. In the table there are 2 million to 2.5 million clones, almost 96% of which are singletons. The sample taken for sequencing was naive CD4+ T cells sorted from blood. Subset given: CD45RA+ positively selected. The receptors originated from a man aged 18 to 35 in good health.

The chain has TRBV30 and TRBJ2-1; 10 positions match TRBD1. Germline V gene lookup returns CDR1 GTSNPN and CDR2 SVGIG (reference sequence). CDR3 length: 16 residues. V dropped 0 bases and J dropped 4; count of bases not matched to a gene: 6. DNA of the CDR3: TGTGCCTGGAGTGTATTGGGGACAGGGGCATACAATGAGCAGTTCTTC. Translated, it gives CAWSVLGTGAYNEQFF. Full variable domain (rest looked up from reference TRBV30 and TRBJ2-1): SQTIHQWPATLVQPVGSPLSLECTVEGTSNPNLYWYRQAAGRGLQLLFYSVGIGQISSEVPQNLSASRPQDRQFILSSKKLLLSDSGFYLCAWSVLGTGAYNEQFFGPGTRLTVL.

This clone was counted a single time. V gene TRBV29-1 combines with J gene TRBJ1-2; D is perhaps TRBD1 (5 bases). Germline V gene sequence: CDR1 SQVTM, CDR2 ANQGSEA. V lost 4 bases and J 9 bases, leaving 15 bases between the germline ends. CDR3 length: 12 amino acids. In DNA form, the CDR3 reads TGCAGCGTTGGTACTGGGACTGAGAGCTACACCTTC. Protein: CSVGTGTESYTF.

The chain is built from TRBV4-1 and TRBJ2-4; either TRBD1 or TRBD2 may fit D (5 bases each). The CDR3 covers 16 residues. CDR1 MGHRA and CDR2 YSYEKL come from the germline V gene. V lost 0 bases to trimming and J lost 0 bases, with 9 bases between them. CDR3 sequence reads: CASSQDWGLAKNIQYF. CDR3 coding DNA: TGCGCCAGCAGCCAAGATTGGGGGTTAGCCAAAAACATTCAGTACTTC.

The chain combines TRBV10-1 with TRBJ1-5; 10 bases line up with TRBD1. This CDR3 is 20 amino acids long. The V gene end was trimmed by 9 bases and the J gene end by 1 base; junction bases not matched to a gene: 21. From germline, CDR1 is WNHNN and CDR2 SYGVQD (reference sequence). In DNA form, the CDR3 reads TGCGCCAGTACCGAAGGGGACAGGGGACACTTAGTAGGGAGCAATCAGCCCCAGCATTTT. Translation gives CASTEGDRGHLVGSNQPQHF.

The chain couples TRBV5-8 to TRBJ2-5, with D hard to call. Trimming removed 0 bases from V and 1 base from J, with 10 bases in between. The CDR3 spans 15 residues. Germline V gives CDR1 SGHTS, CDR2 YDEGEE. This chain's CDR3 is CASSLGRSAQETQYF. The CDR3 bases are TGTGCCAGCAGCTTGGGCCGCTCGGCCCAAGAGACCCAGTACTTC. The full variable domain, with the rest looked up from reference TRBV5-8 and TRBJ2-5, is EAGVTQSPTHLIKTRGQQATLRCSPISGHTSVYWYQQALGLGLQFLLWYDEGEERNRGNFPPRFSGRQFPNYSSELNVNALELEDSALYLCASSLGRSAQETQYFGPGTRLLVL.

The V and J genes are TRBV10-3 and TRBJ2-7; a possible D gene is TRBD1 (6 bases). Trimming took off 5 bases at V and 8 bases at J, with 16 bases between the two ends. The CDR3 covers 13 residues. CDR1 and CDR2 (germline): ENHRY, SYGVKD. CDR3 bases: TGTGCCATCAGTAAGACGGACAGCGTCCAGCAGTACTTC. Translating gives CAISKTDSVQQYF.

V is TRBV5-1 and J is TRBJ1-4; D is undetermined. The CDR3 is 14 residues long. Germline V lookup: CDR1 SGHRS, CDR2 YFSETQ. The V end lost 1 base, the J end lost 7 bases, and 11 bases lay between the germline ends. Here the CDR3 reads CASSLWVESEKLFF. CDR3 sequence (DNA): TGCGCCAGCAGCTTGTGGGTGGAGAGTGAAAAACTGTTTTTT.